Described below is a single T cell receptor beta chain sequence and its context. Antigen: not known. Primers included in the PCR were 60 Vbeta and 13 Jbeta primers. Assay used: immunoSEQ multiplex PCR; TCRdb lists only in-frame clones, some missing. This listing includes about 120,000 clones. The source of the sample is a study of cytomegalovirus exposure and HLA in healthy donors. Findings and caveats of the study: When the data were analyzed later, several of the most significant clusters appeared to be linked to common viral pathogens.

V dropped 5 bases and J dropped 3 bases, with 14 bases sitting between them. The CDR3 loop spans 15 amino acids. Germline V gives CDR1 SGHAT, CDR2 FQNNGV. This chain links TRBV11-2 with TRBJ1-5; D is perhaps TRBD1 (5 bases). The TCR sequence derives from a man between 35 and 55 years old in good health and CMV-seropositive. Sequenced: PBMCs. CDR3 protein: CASSRDRQPNQPQHF. CDR3 bases: TGTGCCAGCAGCCGCGATCGACAGCCCAATCAGCCCCAGCATTTT.